Presented here are 27 T cell receptor beta chains from one specimen sequenced in a study of T cells in Graves' hyperthyroidism and ophthalmopathy. Using RNA transcripts as the source, TCR beta CDR3 regions were amplified. TCR CDR3 regions were first amplified by RT-PCR with HTBI primers. In TCRdb, the multiplex PCR reads were re-called with MiXCR into one record per CDR3 protein. The sample holds more than 300,000 distinct CDR3 sequences, roughly 15% seen once. The sample consisted of blood. The receptors come from a woman in her 30s with Graves' ophthalmopathy.

The rearrangement uses TRBV6-1 and TRBJ2-5; D tentatively fits TRBD1 or TRBD2 (5 bases each). The germline V and J ends were trimmed by 2 bases and 5 bases, with 18 bases remaining between them. The germline V gene has CDR1 MNHNS and CDR2 SASEGT. The CDR3 is 16 residues long. CDR3 in DNA: TGTGCCAGCAGTGAAAGTCGGGGCAGCGTAGTGGAGACCCAGTACTTC. Amino acid sequence: CASSESRGSVVETQYF.

This clonotype was seen at least ten times. The V call is TRBV27, the J call TRBJ2-1; D ambiguous. The CDR3 contains 13 residues. Germline CDR1 reads MNHEY; CDR2 reads SMNVEV (reference sequence). Trimming took off 8 bases at V and 8 bases at J, with 16 bases between the two ends. This CDR3 is CASALLGIDEQFF. Here the CDR3 DNA reads TGTGCCAGCGCCCTCCTAGGTATCGATGAGCAGTTCTTC.

The chain links TRBV11-2 to TRBJ1-1; D is perhaps TRBD1 (5 bases). In germline, CDR1 is SGHAT, CDR2 FQNNGV. The length of the CDR3 is 14 residues. The V end lost 11 bases, the J end lost 4 bases, and 20 bases lay between the germline ends. In DNA form, the CDR3 reads TGTGCCGGCGGCTTCAGGGTTTCGGGCACTGAAGCTTTCTTT. It is translated as CAGGFRVSGTEAFF.

This clonotype was seen a few times. The chain joins TRBV27 to TRBJ2-4; D may be TRBD2 (7 bases). V shed 8 bases and J shed 5 bases, with 13 bases lying between them. The CDR3 runs to 13 residues. The germline CDR1 and CDR2 sequences are MNHEY and SMNVEV (reference sequence). As DNA, the CDR3 is TGTGCCAGCCGACGGGGGGCGGAAAACATTCAGTACTTC. This encodes CASRRGAENIQYF.

This clonotype was observed at least ten times. The V gene is TRBV20-1, the J gene TRBJ2-7, with 11 nucleotides matching TRBD1. The germline V gene encodes CDR1 DFQATT and CDR2 SNEGSKA (reference sequence). Trimming at V came to 5 bases and at J to 3 bases, leaving 3 bases not matched to a gene. This CDR3 region has 13 residues. DNA of the CDR3: TGCAGTGCTTATGGGACAGGGGGCTACGAGCAGTACTTC. Amino acid sequence: CSAYGTGGYEQYF.

For this clonotype: One base away lies a much larger clone, so this may be a sequencing read error. The chain links TRBV27 to TRBJ2-7; 8 bases are shared with TRBD2. This CDR3 is built from 15 residues. Germline CDR1 and CDR2: MNHEY and SMNVEV (reference sequence). CDR3 DNA: TGTGCCGGCAGTCCCCTGGCGGGGGGACTCTACGAGCAGTACTTC. This encodes CAGSPLAGGLYEQYF.

This clonotype was detected only once. This may come from a read error, since a much larger clone is one base off. The rearrangement links TRBV30 to TRBJ1-2; TRBD1 might be the D (5 bases). The germline V gene encodes CDR1 GTSNPN and CDR2 SVGIG (reference sequence). CDR3 length: 12 residues. The CDR3 spells CATSLEGDGYAF. CDR3 nucleotides: TGTGCCACTTCGTTGGAAGGGGATGGCTACGCCTTC.

The sample holds one count of this clonotype. CDR3 DNA: TGTGCCAGCAGATCTGGGGTATATAGCAATCAGCCCCAGCATTTT. Amino acids: CASRSGVYSNQPQHF. This sequence joins TRBV5-5 and TRBJ1-5, with no clear D. Looked up from germline, CDR1 is SGHKS and CDR2 is YYEKEE (reference sequence). The ends were cut back, 5 bases at V and 0 bases at J, with 12 bases in the middle. The CDR3 is made up of 15 amino acids.

This clonotype was counted at least ten times. The J gene is TRBJ2-7, the V gene TRBV7-9; tentatively, D is TRBD2 (6 bases). The CDR3 spans 15 residues. Trimming cost V 5 bases and J 3 bases, with 17 bases left between them. Germline V CDR1 and CDR2: SEHNR, FQNEAQ (reference sequence). For the CDR3, the DNA is TGTGCCAGCAGCCCTAGCGTTCCGGCAAACTACGAGCAGTACTTC. Translated: CASSPSVPANYEQYF.

The J gene is TRBJ2-5, the V gene TRBV29-1; 7 bases are a match to TRBD2. After removal of 3 bases from V and 1 base from J, the junction contained 14 bases not matched to a gene. Germline lookup yields CDR1 SQVTM and CDR2 ANQGSEA. The CDR3 extends over 17 amino acids. The DNA of the CDR3 is TGCAGCGTTGATGTGGGGGGGGATGCGACTACCCAAGAGACCCAGTACTTC. It encodes CSVDVGGDATTQETQYF.

The gene calls are TRBV28 and TRBJ2-1; D unresolved. Germline-derived CDR1 and CDR2 are MDHEN and SYDVKM. Trimming took off 6 bases at V and 0 bases at J, with 9 bases between the two ends. The CDR3 runs to 14 residues. The CDR3 bases are TGTGCCAGCAGGGGTCCGGCCTCCTACAATGAGCAGTTCTTC. It codes for CASRGPASYNEQFF.

V usage is TRBV7-6 and J usage is TRBJ2-1, with 10 nucleotides matching TRBD2. CDR3 length: 14 amino acids. The germline CDR1 and CDR2 sequences are SGHVS and FNYEAQ. V shed 5 bases and J 7 bases; nucleotides not matched to a gene: 5. The CDR3 coding sequence is TGTGCCAGCAGCCCCCTAGCGGGGGCTAATGAGCAGTTCTTC. This codes for CASSPLAGANEQFF.

This clonotype has a handful of counts. One junction end disagrees with the germline gene, perhaps due to a read error. V and J are TRBV3-1 and TRBJ1-3; D ambiguous. CDR1 and CDR2 from the germline V gene are LGHDT and YNNKEL (reference sequence). This CDR3 has 13 residues. CDR3 in amino acids: CASRAKDGYTIYF. In DNA, the CDR3 is TGTGCCAGCAGGGCGAAGGATGGATACACCATATATTTT. The variable domain in full, completed from reference TRBV3-1 and TRBJ1-3, reads DTAVSQTPKYLVTQMGNDKSIKCEQNLGHDTMYWYKQDSKKFLKIMFSYNNKELIINETVPNRFSPKSPDKAHLNLHINSLELGDSAVYFCASRAKDGYTIYFGEGSWLTVV.

This clonotype has just a few counts. The rearrangement joins TRBV7-9 to TRBJ2-7; D may be TRBD1 (6 bases). The CDR3 covers 15 residues. V lost 1 base to trimming and J lost 1 base, with 11 bases between them. Germline-derived CDR1 and CDR2 are SEHNR and FQNEAQ (reference sequence). CDR3: CASSLDRDISYEQYF. In DNA, the CDR3 is TGTGCCAGCAGCTTAGACCGGGACATTTCCTACGAGCAGTACTTC.

The rearrangement uses TRBV19 and TRBJ2-4, with D possibly being TRBD2 (7 bases). Germline-derived CDR1 and CDR2 are LNHDA and SQIVND (reference sequence). Trimming stripped 6 bases from V and 5 bases from J, with 14 bases between. The CDR3 is 14 residues long. The CDR3, as DNA: TGTGCCAGTAGCGCTACAGGGAGGGAAAACATTCAGTACTTC. It specifies CASSATGRENIQYF.

The chain uses TRBV6-1 and TRBJ1-5; D is possibly TRBD1 (5 bases). V shed 2 bases and J shed 3 bases, with 8 bases lying between them. Germline V gives CDR1 MNHNS, CDR2 SASEGT. The CDR3 loop spans 14 amino acids. CDR3 nucleotide sequence: TGTGCCAGCAGTGAACGACAGTACAATCAGCCCCAGCATTTT. This gives the protein CASSERQYNQPQHF.

This chain links TRBV19 with TRBJ2-3; 9 nucleotides align to TRBD2. With V trimmed by 6 bases and J by 0 bases, 4 bases remained unmatched. The CDR3 length is 15 residues. CDR1 and CDR2 from the germline V gene are LNHDA and SQIVND (reference sequence). The CDR3 sequence: CASRTSGPSTDTQYF. The CDR3 bases are TGTGCCAGTAGGACTAGCGGTCCTAGCACAGATACGCAGTATTTT. Combining the CDR3 with reference TRBV19 and TRBJ2-3 gives the whole variable domain DGGITQSPKYLFRKEGQNVTLSCEQNLNHDAMYWYRQDPGQGLRLIYYSQIVNDFQKGDIAEGYSVSREKKESFPLTVTSAQKNPTAFYLCASRTSGPSTDTQYFGPGTRLTVL.

For this clonotype: Being one base from a much bigger clone, this may be a read error. V usage is TRBV6-1 and J usage is TRBJ1-2; D may be TRBD1 (5 bases). Germline assignment: CDR1 MNHNS and CDR2 SASEGT. The CDR3 is 13 amino acids. The germline V and J ends were trimmed by 5 bases and 8 bases, with 15 bases remaining between them. The CDR3 here is CASSNLGTGGYTF. As DNA, the CDR3 is TGTGCCAGCAGTAATCTTGGGACGGGAGGCTACACCTTC.

On this clonotype: A read error is possible here, since a much larger clone lies one base away. The V call is TRBV5-4, the J call TRBJ2-7, with D perhaps matching TRBD1 or TRBD2 (5 bases each). The germline V gene encodes CDR1 SGHNT and CDR2 YYREEE (reference sequence). The V gene lost 5 bases and the J gene lost 3 bases, with 15 bases spanning the gap. This CDR3 comprises 14 residues. The CDR3: CASRCNGDGYEQYF. DNA of the CDR3: TGTGCCAGCAGGTGTAACGGGGACGGCTACGAGCAGTACTTC.

With regard to this clonotype: This may stem from a read error, because a much larger clone lies one nucleotide away. The V call is TRBV24-1, the J call TRBJ2-1, with 7 bases matching TRBD1. This CDR3 has 16 residues. Looked up from germline, CDR1 is KGHDR and CDR2 is SFDVKD. The CDR3 sequence: CATSDPPGGQINEQSF. The CDR3 DNA follows: TGTGCCACCAGTGATCCTCCAGGGGGACAAATAAATGAGCAGTCCTTC.

The V and J genes are TRBV6-1 and TRBJ1-4; D unresolved. Germline V gives CDR1 MNHNS, CDR2 SASEGT. This CDR3 has 14 residues. Trimming shortened V by 6 bases and J by 0 bases, and 8 bases separated the two germline ends. CDR3 residues: CASSGRPTNEKLFF. The CDR3 nucleotides are TGTGCCAGCAGCGGGAGACCAACTAATGAAAAACTGTTTTTT.

The chain couples TRBV12-3 or TRBV12-4 to TRBJ1-2, with no clear D. Trimming removed 5 bases from V and 7 bases from J, with 11 bases in between. The CDR3 runs 12 residues. CDR3 protein: CASSNGRIGYTF. Here the CDR3 DNA reads TGTGCCAGCAGTAACGGGAGGATTGGCTACACCTTC.

The rearrangement joins TRBV10-2 to TRBJ1-1, with D possibly being TRBD1 (5 bases). Germline V gene sequence: CDR1 WSHSY, CDR2 SAAADI. The length of the CDR3 is 13 residues. The V end lost 0 bases, the J end lost 11 bases, and 13 bases lay between the germline ends. The CDR3 region is CASSESKRDGAFF. CDR3 coding DNA: TGCGCCAGCAGTGAGTCAAAACGGGACGGGGCTTTCTTT.

This clonotype was seen many times. V gene TRBV11-2 combines with J gene TRBJ2-5; 13 bases are shared with TRBD2. The germline gives CDR1 SGHAT, CDR2 FQNNGV. V lost 4 bases to trimming and J lost 2 bases; unmatched junction nucleotides: 4. The CDR3 sequence is 16 residues long. The CDR3: CASSSGLAGLQETQYF. The CDR3 DNA follows: TGTGCCAGCAGCTCGGGACTAGCGGGGCTACAAGAGACCCAGTACTTC.

With regard to this clonotype: A much larger clone differs by one base, so this may be a read error. The CDR3 region has the DNA TGTGCCAGCAGTTTAATCTCGTTGAGGCCGCAGAACTATGGCTACACCTTC. Its protein is CASSLISLRPQNYGYTF. This chain uses TRBV12-3 or TRBV12-4 with TRBJ1-2; D gene ambiguous. The CDR3 length is 17 residues. With 2 bases removed from V and 2 bases from J, the gap between germline ends came to 18 bases.

This clonotype was seen ten or more times. The chain has TRBV12-3 or TRBV12-4 and TRBJ1-1; 8 positions match TRBD1. V dropped 3 bases and J dropped 3; count of bases not matched to a gene: 6. The CDR3 consists of 15 residues. Here the CDR3 DNA reads TGTGCCAGCAGTTTCGGGGGACAGGATCACACTGAAGCTTTCTTT. Residues: CASSFGGQDHTEAFF.

J is TRBJ1-4 and V is TRBV29-1, with D perhaps matching TRBD1 (6 bases). The CDR3 consists of 20 residues. Germline V gene data show CDR1 as SQVTM and CDR2 as ANQGSEA. V dropped 3 bases and J dropped 0 bases, with 26 bases sitting between them. The CDR3 region is CSVDVKLETGPTATNEKLFF. Written as DNA, the CDR3 is TGCAGCGTTGATGTCAAGTTGGAGACAGGTCCGACTGCAACTAATGAAAAACTGTTTTTT.